Reported below is one T cell receptor (beta chain). The sample is drawn from a study of blood T cell repertoires in COVID-19. Overall study: The United States, Italy and Spain supplied acute and convalescent COVID-19 samples. PBMCs, B-cell-depleted T cells, or T cells were the source of the cDNA or gDNA that made up the material.

The repertoire was sequenced with immunoSEQ multiplex PCR; TCRdb's copy has only in-frame clones and lacks some. This sample has about 200,000 clones; more than 75% occur once, and the top ten carry 3.5% to 4.5%. This CDR3 contains 16 residues. CDR1 is SGHRS, CDR2 YFSETQ, per germline. V shed 0 bases and J 5 bases; nucleotides not matched to a gene: 10. The sample was peripheral blood. The sequence came from a middle-aged man with acute or convalescent COVID-19. The rearrangement joins TRBV5-1 to TRBJ1-2, with 7 nucleotides matching TRBD1. The CDR3 is CASSLASTGPGYGYTF. The CDR3, as DNA: TGCGCCAGCAGCTTGGCCTCGACAGGGCCCGGTTATGGCTACACCTTC. The entire variable domain, with the rest obtained from reference TRBV5-1 and TRBJ1-2, is as follows: KAGVTQTPRYLIKTRGQQVTLSCSPISGHRSVSWYQQTPGQGLQFLFEYFSETQRNKGNFPGRFSGRQFSNSRSEMNVSTLELGDSALYLCASSLASTGPGYGYTFGSGTRLTVV.